The 4 T cell receptor beta chains reported below all come from one sample, sequenced in a study of regulatory T cells in long-lasting Graves disease. Time point indicated: newly diagnosed GD, antithyroid drugs for less than 3 months. Scientists built the TCR library using RNA that was extracted from PBMCs. HTBI primers from iRepertoire and Arm-PCR of CDR3 regions yielded the TCR beta libraries. In TCRdb, the multiplex PCR reads were re-called with MiXCR into one record per CDR3 protein. Here the sample spans roughly 250,000 distinct CDR3 sequences, 15% to 20% being singletons. These data are also associated with another study on T cells in Graves' hyperthyroidism and ophthalmopathy.

The specimen was peripheral blood mononuclear cells (PBMCs), collected at new diagnosis, from a patient treated with antithyroid drugs. The receptors shown here come from a woman aged 25 to 45 with Graves disease.

This clonotype was seen many times. The genes are TRBV18 and TRBJ2-7, with TRBD1 as a possible D gene (6 bases). The V gene lost 6 bases and the J gene lost 7 bases, with 13 bases spanning the gap. This CDR3 region has 12 residues. CDR1 and CDR2 from the germline V gene are KGHSH and LQKENI. The CDR3 loop is CASSDRVGEQYF. The CDR3 coding sequence is TGTGCCAGCTCGGACAGAGTCGGGGAGCAGTACTTC.

This clonotype was seen repeatedly, ten times or more. The rearrangement uses TRBV29-1 and TRBJ2-7; 9 bases map to TRBD2. Per the germline V gene, CDR1 is SQVTM and CDR2 is ANQGSEA. CDR3 length: 15 amino acids. Trimming at V came to 4 bases and at J to 2 bases, leaving 9 bases not matched to a gene. CDR3 sequence (DNA): TGCAGCGTTGCAGTTAGCGGGGGTGACCCCTACGAGCAGTACTTC. It specifies CSVAVSGGDPYEQYF.

The chain uses TRBV4-1 and TRBJ2-1, with TRBD2 matching 7 bases. J was trimmed by 6 bases and V by 1 base; bases with no gene match: 3. The germline CDR1 and CDR2 sequences are MGHRA and YSYEKL. The CDR3 spans 14 residues. The chain's CDR3 is CASSQGWGGNEQFF. The CDR3 nucleotides read TGCGCCAGCAGCCAAGGTTGGGGGGGCAATGAGCAGTTCTTC.

Ten or more counts support this clonotype. The chain has TRBV7-2 and TRBJ1-4; no reliable D call. The length of the CDR3 is 13 residues. Germline CDR1 SGHTA, CDR2 FQGNSA. V was pared by 2 bases and J by 8 bases, with 9 bases between. Here the CDR3 DNA reads TGTGCCAGCAGCTTACTCAGTGAAGAAAAACTGTTTTTT. Its translation is CASSLLSEEKLFF.